This T cell receptor beta chain is from a study of blood T cells in healthy people across ages. General study results and limits: PBMCs were not sorted, which prevented a conclusive comparison of naive versus antigen-experienced cells.

CDR3 length equals 16 residues. Germline CDR1 is DFQATT and CDR2 is SNEGSKA (reference sequence). The second PCR ran roughly 7 to 12 cycles with a sample-barcoded 5' primer and J-beta primers. A tag from a template-switch adaptor with 12 random nucleotides marked each cDNA molecule. MiXCR, applied by TCRdb to the 5' RACE reads, yields one record per CDR3 protein. The sample shows 600,000 to 850,000 distinct CDR3 sequences, around 25% of them seen only once. This clonotype was counted between two and nine times. The antigen is not known. Roughly 9.5 milliliters of peripheral blood were drawn from each donor into EDTA-treated tubes. These records were also assigned to another study, of T cells of mothers and their children. According to that study: Compared with unrelated pairs, related mother-child pairs had slightly higher, non-significant overlap.

The TCR was taken from a boy aged 5-17 years in good health. The specimen was blood. The chain has TRBV20-1 and TRBJ2-5; maybe TRBD1 (6 bases). The assigned J gene may be wrong: the sequence end matches TRBJ2-7 better. CDR3 sequence reads: CSATGHQGRISYEQYF. The CDR3, as DNA: TGCAGTGCTACGGGGCATCAGGGGAGAATTTCCTACGAGCAGTACTTC.